Listed below are T cell receptor beta chains from one sample, sequenced in a study of OX40 agonist ivuxolimab in advanced cancers. Generated by immunoSEQ multiplex PCR, the TCRdb table keeps only in-frame clones and is missing some. The sample shows about 47,000 clones, around four fifths of them seen only once. This material consisted of CD4+ or CD8+ T cells sorted from blood, taken in a trial of the OX40 agonist ivuxolimab. The receptors stem from an adult with an advanced solid tumor such as melanoma, head and neck, liver or kidney cancer. The CDR3 runs from the conserved cysteine through the conserved F or W. Fields, in order: CDR3 length, D gene, J gene, clone size, V gene, CDR3 protein, CDR3 DNA. The D gene is left open where the match is weak. Expanded clones are given a class, and other clones once, few, many or no size at all.

CDR3 length: 13; D gene: -; J gene: TRBJ1-1; clone size: -; V gene: TRBV29-1; CDR3 protein: CSVDPGQGNEAFF; CDR3 DNA: TGCAGCGTAGACCCGGGACAAGGGAATGAAGCTTTCTTT
CDR3 length: 15; D gene: -; J gene: TRBJ1-6; clone size: -; V gene: TRBV11-2; CDR3 protein: CASSLVNPPESPLHF; CDR3 DNA: TGTGCCAGCAGCTTAGTCAACCCTCCTGAGTCACCCCTCCACTTT
CDR3 length: 14; D gene: -; J gene: TRBJ2-1; clone size: once; V gene: TRBV10-3; CDR3 protein: CAISEGAGHNEQFF; CDR3 DNA: TGTGCCATCAGTGAGGGAGCGGGTCACAATGAGCAGTTCTTC
CDR3 length: 18; D gene: TRBD2; J gene: TRBJ2-1; clone size: -; V gene: TRBV28; CDR3 protein: CASSPLSAGEGSYNEQFF; CDR3 DNA: TGTGCCAGCAGTCCTCTTTCTGCGGGAGAGGGGTCCTACAATGAGCAGTTCTTC
CDR3 length: 17; D gene: -; J gene: TRBJ2-2; clone size: few; V gene: TRBV19; CDR3 protein: CASSIVGLQGNTGELFF; CDR3 DNA: TGTGCCAGTAGTATAGTGGGGCTACAGGGAAACACCGGGGAGCTGTTTTTT
CDR3 length: 15; D gene: TRBD2; J gene: TRBJ2-7; clone size: -; V gene: TRBV11-2; CDR3 protein: CASSIFSGSRYEQYF; CDR3 DNA: TGTGCCAGCAGCATTTTTAGCGGGAGTCGGTACGAGCAGTACTTC
CDR3 length: 14; D gene: -; J gene: TRBJ2-7; clone size: -; V gene: TRBV5-1; CDR3 protein: CASSFQGTEDEQYF; CDR3 DNA: TGCGCCAGCAGCTTCCAGGGGACGGAAGACGAGCAGTACTTC
CDR3 length: 11; D gene: -; J gene: TRBJ2-1; clone size: medium-sized; V gene: TRBV25-1; CDR3 protein: CASSEWDLEFF; CDR3 DNA: TGTGCCAGCAGTGAATGGGACCTGGAGTTCTTC
CDR3 length: 14; D gene: -; J gene: TRBJ2-7; clone size: -; V gene: TRBV9; CDR3 protein: CASSATGNRYEQYF; CDR3 DNA: TGTGCCAGCAGCGCGACTGGCAATAGATACGAGCAGTACTTC
CDR3 length: 15; D gene: TRBD1; J gene: TRBJ2-2; clone size: -; V gene: TRBV4-1; CDR3 protein: CASSQITGGNGELFF; CDR3 DNA: TGCGCCAGCAGCCAAATTACAGGGGGGAACGGGGAGCTGTTTTTT
CDR3 length: 16; D gene: TRBD2; J gene: TRBJ2-1; clone size: -; V gene: TRBV5-6; CDR3 protein: CASSLSAAGDLGEQFF; CDR3 DNA: TGTGCCAGCAGCCTAAGCGCGGCGGGGGACTTAGGGGAGCAGTTCTTC
CDR3 length: 10; D gene: -; J gene: TRBJ1-6; clone size: few; V gene: TRBV6-5; CDR3 protein: CARYQVALHF; CDR3 DNA: TGTGCCAGATATCAAGTCGCCCTCCACTTT
CDR3 length: 12; D gene: -; J gene: TRBJ1-1; clone size: -; V gene: TRBV6-5; CDR3 protein: CASAQGRGEAFF; CDR3 DNA: TGTGCCAGCGCTCAGGGGAGGGGTGAAGCTTTCTTT
CDR3 length: 13; D gene: -; J gene: TRBJ2-7; clone size: -; V gene: TRBV5-4; CDR3 protein: CASSGGASYEQYF; CDR3 DNA: TGTGCCAGCAGCGGCGGGGCCTCCTACGAGCAGTACTTC
CDR3 length: 14; D gene: -; J gene: TRBJ1-3; clone size: -; V gene: TRBV27; CDR3 protein: CASSLSGSGNTIYF; CDR3 DNA: TGTGCCAGCAGTTTATCGGGATCTGGAAACACCATATATTTT
CDR3 length: 15; D gene: TRBD2; J gene: TRBJ2-7; clone size: -; V gene: TRBV6-1; CDR3 protein: CASSEVGVAGTEQYF; CDR3 DNA: TGTGCCAGCAGTGAAGTGGGGGTAGCGGGAACCGAGCAGTACTTC
CDR3 length: 17; D gene: -; J gene: TRBJ2-1; clone size: -; V gene: TRBV28; CDR3 protein: CASSRGPGKISYNEQFF; CDR3 DNA: TGTGCCAGCTCGCGGGGGCCGGGAAAAATTTCCTACAATGAGCAGTTCTTC
CDR3 length: 12; D gene: TRBD1; J gene: TRBJ1-4; clone size: -; V gene: TRBV19; CDR3 protein: CASRDRGEKLFF; CDR3 DNA: TGTGCCAGTAGGGACAGGGGTGAAAAACTGTTTTTT
CDR3 length: 15; D gene: -; J gene: TRBJ1-1; clone size: -; V gene: TRBV5-4; CDR3 protein: CASSFLSGADTEAFF; CDR3 DNA: TGTGCCAGCAGCTTCTTGTCGGGGGCTGACACTGAAGCTTTCTTT
CDR3 length: 16; D gene: TRBD2; J gene: TRBJ2-3; clone size: -; V gene: TRBV9; CDR3 protein: CASSALAGGPEDTQYF; CDR3 DNA: TGTGCCAGCAGCGCTCTAGCGGGGGGGCCGGAAGATACGCAGTATTTT
CDR3 length: 15; D gene: -; J gene: TRBJ1-5; clone size: -; V gene: TRBV28; CDR3 protein: CASKAVGLANQPQHF; CDR3 DNA: TGTGCCAGCAAGGCGGTCGGGCTTGCAAATCAGCCCCAGCATTTT
CDR3 length: 14; D gene: -; J gene: TRBJ1-1; clone size: few; V gene: TRBV30; CDR3 protein: CAWSVQIMNTEAFF; CDR3 DNA: TGTGCCTGGAGTGTACAGATCATGAACACTGAAGCTTTCTTT
CDR3 length: 18; D gene: TRBD2; J gene: TRBJ2-3; clone size: -; V gene: TRBV28; CDR3 protein: CASRSGAGGSLGTDTQYF; CDR3 DNA: TGTGCCAGCAGGTCCGGGGCGGGAGGGAGTCTTGGCACAGATACGCAGTATTTT
CDR3 length: 13; D gene: -; J gene: TRBJ2-7; clone size: -; V gene: TRBV27; CDR3 protein: CASSLTGPYEQYF; CDR3 DNA: TGTGCCAGCAGTCTGACGGGACCCTACGAGCAGTACTTC
CDR3 length: 13; D gene: -; J gene: TRBJ2-1; clone size: -; V gene: TRBV4-1; CDR3 protein: CASSHGGTNEQFF; CDR3 DNA: TGCGCCAGCAGCCACGGTGGTACGAATGAGCAGTTCTTC
CDR3 length: 16; D gene: -; J gene: TRBJ2-1; clone size: -; V gene: TRBV15; CDR3 protein: CATSRDLGGGDNEQFF; CDR3 DNA: TGTGCCACCAGCAGAGATCTGGGCGGGGGCGACAATGAGCAGTTCTTC
CDR3 length: 12; D gene: -; J gene: TRBJ2-1; clone size: -; V gene: TRBV7-2; CDR3 protein: CASSPDGDEQFF; CDR3 DNA: TGTGCCAGCAGTCCCGATGGGGATGAGCAGTTCTTC
CDR3 length: 17; D gene: -; J gene: TRBJ2-2; clone size: -; V gene: TRBV19; CDR3 protein: CASSILRQVKNTGELFF; CDR3 DNA: TGTGCCAGTAGTATATTGAGGCAGGTCAAGAACACCGGGGAGCTGTTTTTT
CDR3 length: 14; D gene: TRBD1; J gene: TRBJ1-2; clone size: -; V gene: TRBV27; CDR3 protein: CASSEDRGRYGYTF; CDR3 DNA: TGTGCCAGCAGTGAAGACAGGGGACGGTATGGCTACACCTTC
CDR3 length: 16; D gene: -; J gene: TRBJ2-3; clone size: -; V gene: TRBV27; CDR3 protein: CASSPSPLQLGDTQYF; CDR3 DNA: TGTGCCAGCAGTCCATCGCCCCTCCAACTAGGGGATACGCAGTATTTT
CDR3 length: 12; D gene: TRBD1; J gene: TRBJ1-2; clone size: -; V gene: TRBV19; CDR3 protein: CASWTGGNGYTF; CDR3 DNA: TGTGCCAGTTGGACAGGGGGCAATGGCTACACCTTC
CDR3 length: 15; D gene: -; J gene: TRBJ1-1; clone size: once; V gene: TRBV27; CDR3 protein: CASSLVQGARTEAFF; CDR3 DNA: TGTGCCAGCAGTTTGGTCCAGGGTGCGAGGACTGAAGCTTTCTTT
CDR3 length: 15; D gene: -; J gene: TRBJ2-1; clone size: -; V gene: TRBV9; CDR3 protein: CASSVGTTLNNEQFF; CDR3 DNA: TGTGCCAGCAGCGTAGGGACTACGTTAAACAATGAGCAGTTCTTC
CDR3 length: 13; D gene: TRBD1; J gene: TRBJ2-1; clone size: -; V gene: TRBV19; CDR3 protein: CSAGTGLNNEQFF; CDR3 DNA: TGTTCTGCCGGGACAGGATTGAACAATGAGCAGTTCTTC
CDR3 length: 15; D gene: TRBD2; J gene: TRBJ2-1; clone size: -; V gene: TRBV7-3; CDR3 protein: CASSALAGTYNEQFF; CDR3 DNA: TGTGCCAGCAGCGCCTTAGCGGGAACCTACAATGAGCAGTTCTTC
CDR3 length: 13; D gene: TRBD1; J gene: TRBJ2-2; clone size: -; V gene: TRBV30; CDR3 protein: CAWDRAGAGELFF; CDR3 DNA: TGTGCCTGGGACAGGGCTGGGGCCGGGGAGCTGTTTTTT
CDR3 length: 15; D gene: -; J gene: TRBJ2-3; clone size: few; V gene: TRBV6-5; CDR3 protein: CASSYKVEGTDTQYF; CDR3 DNA: TGTGCCAGCAGTTATAAGGTGGAGGGCACAGATACGCAGTATTTT
CDR3 length: 14; D gene: -; J gene: TRBJ1-1; clone size: -; V gene: TRBV27; CDR3 protein: CASSLGGMNTEAFF; CDR3 DNA: TGTGCCAGCAGTTTAGGAGGGATGAACACTGAAGCTTTCTTT
CDR3 length: 15; D gene: -; J gene: TRBJ1-2; clone size: once; V gene: TRBV4-3; CDR3 protein: CASSQDPQVVHGYTF; CDR3 DNA: TGCGCCAGCAGCCAAGATCCCCAGGTGGTACATGGCTACACCTTC
CDR3 length: 14; D gene: TRBD2; J gene: TRBJ2-1; clone size: -; V gene: TRBV15; CDR3 protein: CATRIAGVYNEQFF; CDR3 DNA: TGTGCCACCAGAATAGCGGGGGTCTACAATGAGCAGTTCTTC